The 26 T cell receptor beta chains below were found in one sample sequenced in a study of glioma-infiltrating T cells after dendritic cell vaccination. Time point denoted: after dendritic cell vaccination, including at tumor progression/relapse. Some clones are missing from TCRdb's copy, which holds only in-frame ones; the method was immunoSEQ multiplex PCR. The sample includes 60,000 or so clones, more than 75% of them seen just once. Sequenced material: blood, taken after dendritic cell vaccination. The receptors originated from a human donor with glioblastoma.

The chain couples TRBV2 to TRBJ1-2, with TRBD1 matching over 8 bases. This CDR3 is 15 amino acids long. V lost 7 bases and J lost 8; bases outside the gene matches: 15. CDR1 and CDR2 from the germline V gene are SNHLY and FYNNEI. The CDR3 reads CASKISGQGLRGYTF. The CDR3 DNA sequence: TGTGCCAGCAAAATCTCCGGACAGGGCTTGCGGGGCTACACCTTC. The full variable domain, rest sourced from reference TRBV2 and TRBJ1-2, is EPEVTQTPSHQVTQMGQEVILRCVPISNHLYFYWYRQILGQKVEFLVSFYNNEISEKSEIFDDQFSVERPDGSNFTLKIRSTKLEDSAMYFCASKISGQGLRGYTFGSGTRLTVV.

This clone was observed a few times. The chain couples TRBV7-6 to TRBJ1-5; 7 positions match TRBD1. With 5 bases clipped from V and 0 bases from J, the junction kept 4 bases outside the gene matches. The CDR3 consists of 15 residues. Germline lookup yields CDR1 SGHVS and CDR2 FNYEAQ. This CDR3 reads CASSPGTDSNQPQHF. In DNA, the CDR3 is TGTGCCAGCAGCCCGGGGACAGATAGCAATCAGCCCCAGCATTTT. The complete variable domain, with remaining parts taken from reference TRBV7-6 and TRBJ1-5, reads GAGVSQSPRYKVTKRGQDVALRCDPISGHVSLYWYRQALGQGPEFLTYFNYEAQQDKSGLPNDRFSAERPEGSISTLTIQRTEQRDSAMYRCASSPGTDSNQPQHFGDGTRLSIL.

The V gene is TRBV9, the J gene TRBJ1-6; D remains ambiguous. The V end was cut by 0 bases, the J end by 9 bases, with 4 bases between. CDR3 size: 12 residues. Germline V gene data show CDR1 as SGDLS and CDR2 as YYNGEE. The CDR3 DNA sequence: TGTGCCAGCAGCGTAGGAGGTTCACCCCTCCACTTT. The encoded protein is CASSVGGSPLHF.

The chain carries TRBV6-1 and TRBJ2-7; the D is unclear. Germline V CDR1 and CDR2: MNHNS, SASEGT. Deletions cut 3 bases from V and 3 bases from J, with 3 bases between. The CDR3 has 11 amino acids. CDR3 DNA sequence: TGTGCCAGCAGTGACGGCTACGAGCAGTACTTC. It is translated as CASSDGYEQYF.

This clone was counted only a few times. CDR3: CASSLGGSTYEQYF. The CDR3 nucleotides are TGTGCCAGCAGCTTAGGGGGCTCTACCTACGAGCAGTACTTC. The V gene is TRBV11-2, the J gene TRBJ2-7, with D possibly being TRBD1 (5 bases). Germline values: CDR1 SGHAT, CDR2 FQNNGV. The CDR3 sequence is 14 residues long. V gave up 1 base and J gave up 2 bases, with 9 bases separating them. The full variable domain, rest sourced from reference TRBV11-2 and TRBJ2-7, is EAGVAQSPRYKIIEKRQSVAFWCNPISGHATLYWYQQILGQGPKLLIQFQNNGVVDDSQLPKDRFSAERLKGVDSTLKIQPAKLEDSAVYLCASSLGGSTYEQYFGPGTRLTVT.

The V call is TRBV5-5, the J call TRBJ1-2; 8 positions match TRBD1. CDR1 is SGHKS and CDR2 is YYEKEE in the germline V gene (reference sequence). V lost 0 bases to trimming and J lost 5 bases; unmatched junction nucleotides: 0. The CDR3 loop spans 13 amino acids. The CDR3 sequence is CASSLGTGYGYTF. DNA of the CDR3: TGTGCCAGCAGCTTGGGGACAGGGTATGGCTACACCTTC.

The chain carries TRBV11-2 and TRBJ2-7, with 10 bases identical to TRBD1. Germline V CDR1 and CDR2: SGHAT, FQNNGV. Trimming at V came to 4 bases and at J to 4 bases, leaving 7 bases not matched to a gene. CDR3 length: 15 residues. CDR3 loop: CASSSGQGRTYEQYF. The CDR3 nucleotides read TGTGCCAGCAGCTCGGGACAGGGGAGGACATACGAGCAGTACTTC.

The V and J genes are TRBV4-3 and TRBJ2-6; D is undetermined. Germline CDR1 reads LGHNA; CDR2 reads YSLEER. With 3 bases removed from V and 1 base from J, the gap between germline ends came to 4 bases. This CDR3 is built from 14 residues. CDR3 bases: TGCGCCAGCAGCCAGTATTCTGGGGCCAACGTCCTGACTTTC. It translates to CASSQYSGANVLTF.

The gene calls are TRBV30 and TRBJ1-2; D is perhaps TRBD1 (5 bases). Germline CDR1 is GTSNPN and CDR2 is SVGIG (reference sequence). The CDR3 loop spans 15 amino acids. V shed 0 bases and J shed 3 bases, with 14 bases lying between them. DNA of the CDR3: TGTGCCTGGAGTGTCGAGTCGGGGGTCCACTATGGCTACACCTTC. As protein: CAWSVESGVHYGYTF.

This clone was detected once. CDR3 coding DNA: TGCGCCAGCAGCTTGGCAGGTCGTGATGAAAAACTGTTTTTT. Its translation: CASSLAGRDEKLFF. The chain combines TRBV5-1 with TRBJ1-4; D is uncertain. The CDR3 has 14 amino acids. V was cut by 0 bases and J by 6 bases, with 9 bases left in between. The germline V gene has CDR1 SGHRS and CDR2 YFSETQ.

This sequence joins TRBV21-1 and TRBJ2-7; no DNA check was done on the table's D call, TRBD1. TRBV21-1 is marked as a pseudogene. This CDR3 is 15 amino acids long. The CDR3 DNA sequence: TGTGCCAGCAGCTTTAGCAGGGAATATTACTACGAGCAGTACTTC. Translation: CASSFSREYYYEQYF.

The chain couples TRBV6-5 to TRBJ2-6, with D unclear. V was clipped by 4 bases and J by 0 bases, with 10 bases between them. The CDR3 has 16 residues. CDR1 and CDR2 (germline): MNHEY, SVGAGI. The CDR3 DNA sequence: TGTGCCAGCAGTTCCCTACCTCACTCTGGGGCCAACGTCCTGACTTTC. It specifies CASSSLPHSGANVLTF.

V is TRBV7-6 and J is TRBJ2-1, with 8 bases identical to TRBD2. This CDR3 is 19 amino acids long. The germline V gene encodes CDR1 SGHVS and CDR2 FNYEAQ. With V trimmed by 1 base and J by 1 base, 12 bases remained unmatched. The CDR3 nucleotides read TGTGCCAGCAGCTTAGTAGCCGGCGGGGGGATAAATTCCTACAATGAGCAGTTCTTC. Amino acid sequence: CASSLVAGGGINSYNEQFF.

The chain joins TRBV19 to TRBJ2-7, with TRBD2 matching over 13 bases. The CDR3 is 15 residues long. Germline loops: CDR1 LNHDA, CDR2 SQIVND (reference sequence). The trim removed 1 base at V and 4 bases at J, leaving 1 base unmatched. The CDR3 loop reads CASSIGTSGSYEQYF. DNA of the CDR3: TGTGCCAGTAGTATAGGGACTAGCGGGAGTTACGAGCAGTACTTC.

This clone has a handful of counts. The chain links TRBV11-2 to TRBJ2-1, with TRBD1 matching over 10 bases. V dropped 4 bases and J dropped 6; count of bases not matched to a gene: 15. CDR1 is SGHAT, CDR2 FQNNGV, per germline. This CDR3 region has 18 residues. The CDR3 DNA reads TGTGCCAGCAGCTCCTCCGTGTCGGGACAGGGGTTCTTCAATGAGCAGTTCTTC. This sequence encodes CASSSSVSGQGFFNEQFF.

The chain recombines TRBV7-7 with TRBJ2-7; a possible D gene is TRBD2 (5 bases). CDR1 and CDR2 from the germline V gene are SSHAT and FNYEAQ (reference sequence). Trimming cost V 5 bases and J 3 bases, with 11 bases left between them. This CDR3 is 13 amino acids long. CDR3 coding DNA: TGTGCCAGCAGCCGGACTCCAGACTACGAGCAGTACTTC. It encodes CASSRTPDYEQYF.

The rearrangement uses TRBV4-3 and TRBJ1-3; perhaps TRBD1 as D (6 bases). The CDR3 covers 16 residues. Germline values: CDR1 LGHNA, CDR2 YSLEER. Trimming left V 0 bases short and J 3 bases short, with 12 bases between. The CDR3: CASSQDGGGGGNTIYF. The CDR3, as DNA: TGCGCCAGCAGCCAAGATGGGGGGGGCGGTGGAAACACCATATATTTT.

V is TRBV4-3 and J is TRBJ1-1, with D tentatively TRBD1 (6 bases). V lost 4 bases and J lost 4, with 16 bases in between. The germline V gene has CDR1 LGHNA and CDR2 YSLEER. The CDR3 is made up of 15 amino acids. CDR3: CASSRPRGGGTEAFF. The CDR3 bases are TGCGCCAGCAGCCGACCAAGGGGGGGTGGCACTGAAGCTTTCTTT.

V and J are TRBV4-2 and TRBJ1-2, with D possibly TRBD1 on 6 matching bases. V dropped 0 bases and J dropped 7 bases, with 12 bases sitting between them. Germline V CDR1 and CDR2: LGHNA, YNFKEQ. This CDR3 has 14 amino acids. CDR3 nucleotides: TGTGCCAGCAGCCAAGATACCAGGGGCTCTGGCTACACCTTC. This codes for CASSQDTRGSGYTF.

The J gene is TRBJ2-5, the V gene TRBV4-2; 11 bases match TRBD2. Germline V CDR1 and CDR2: LGHNA, YNFKEQ. The V and J ends lost 4 bases and 4 bases, in that order; junction bases with no gene match: 8. This CDR3 has 16 residues. CDR3 amino acids: CASSRGTSGMGETQYF. The DNA for the CDR3 is TGTGCCAGCAGCCGTGGGACTAGCGGCATGGGAGAGACCCAGTACTTC.

The V call is TRBV9, the J call TRBJ2-2; the match to TRBD2 covers 10 bases. The junction had 5 bases not matched to a gene; V was cut back by 4 bases and J by 5 bases. Germline CDR1 reads SGDLS; CDR2 reads YYNGEE. This CDR3 comprises 15 residues. The DNA for the CDR3 is TGTGCCAGCAGCATAAGCGGGGGGGGAACCGGGGAGCTGTTTTTT. This translates into CASSISGGGTGELFF.

This clone was observed once. The chain carries TRBV11-3 and TRBJ2-7; TRBD1 matches at 11 bases. The V gene's germline CDR1 is SGHNT and CDR2 YENEEA. The CDR3 length is 15 residues. The V gene end was trimmed by 5 bases and the J gene end by 2 bases; junction bases not matched to a gene: 5. The CDR3 is CASSPGQGATYEQYF. DNA of the CDR3: TGTGCCAGCAGCCCAGGACAGGGGGCAACCTACGAGCAGTACTTC. The entire variable domain, with the rest obtained from reference TRBV11-3 and TRBJ2-7, is as follows: EAGVVQSPRYKIIEKKQPVAFWCNPISGHNTLYWYLQNLGQGPELLIRYENEEAVDDSQLPKDRFSAERLKGVDSTLKIQPAELGDSAVYLCASSPGQGATYEQYFGPGTRLTVT.

The CDR3: CASALAQPQHF. In nucleotides, the CDR3 is TGTGCCAGCGCGCTTGCGCAGCCCCAGCATTTT. The genes are TRBV2 and TRBJ1-5; D remains ambiguous. With 8 bases removed from V and 7 bases from J, the gap between germline ends came to 9 bases. CDR3 size: 11 residues. Germline V CDR1 and CDR2: SNHLY, FYNNEI.

The chain recombines TRBV18 with TRBJ2-7; tentatively, D is TRBD1 (5 bases). CDR1 and CDR2 from the germline V gene are KGHSH and LQKENI. The CDR3 is 14 residues long. The V and J ends lost 6 bases and 5 bases respectively, with 17 bases between them. CDR3 in amino acids: CASSTAMEQDEQYF. CDR3 DNA sequence: TGTGCCAGCTCGACCGCGATGGAACAGGACGAGCAGTACTTC.

V usage is TRBV27 and J usage is TRBJ2-7, with D maybe TRBD2 (5 bases). This CDR3 has 12 amino acids. The V gene's germline CDR1 is MNHEY and CDR2 SMNVEV (reference sequence). V gave up 2 bases and J gave up 4 bases, with 6 bases separating them. The CDR3 loop reads CASSLPGYEQYF. The CDR3 DNA follows: TGTGCCAGCAGTTTACCGGGGTACGAGCAGTACTTC.

The chain employs TRBV6-5 and TRBJ1-2; 7 bases match TRBD1. V shed 5 bases, J shed 0 bases, and the junction held 6 bases outside the gene matches. The CDR3 extends over 15 amino acids. Germline V CDR1 and CDR2: MNHEY, SVGAGI. CDR3 in DNA: TGTGCCAGCAGTCAGCCGGGACAGACTAACTATGGCTACACCTTC. It is translated as CASSQPGQTNYGYTF.